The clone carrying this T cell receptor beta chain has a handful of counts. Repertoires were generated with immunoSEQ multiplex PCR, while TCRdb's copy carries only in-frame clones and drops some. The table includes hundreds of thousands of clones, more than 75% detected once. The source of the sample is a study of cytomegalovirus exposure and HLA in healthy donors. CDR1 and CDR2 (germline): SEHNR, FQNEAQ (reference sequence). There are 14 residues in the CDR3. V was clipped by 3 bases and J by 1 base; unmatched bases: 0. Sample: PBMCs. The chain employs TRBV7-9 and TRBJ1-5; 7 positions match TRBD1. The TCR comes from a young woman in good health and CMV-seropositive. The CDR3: CASSLTGSNQPQHF. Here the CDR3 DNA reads TGTGCCAGCAGCTTGACAGGGAGCAATCAGCCCCAGCATTTT.